The 8 T cell receptor beta chains below were found in one sample sequenced in a study of shared clonotypes between healthy human individuals. Measured with immunoSEQ multiplex PCR; TCRdb has only the in-frame clones, and not every one. The profile covers over a million clones, with around 97% appearing a single time and roughly 1.2% taken by the ten largest. The specimen sequenced was naive CD4+ T cells sorted from blood. Subset defined: CD45RA+ positively selected. Receptor source: a man younger than 40 in good health.

This rearrangement joins TRBV6-5 to TRBJ1-1; TRBD1 might be the D (6 bases). In germline, CDR1 is MNHEY, CDR2 SVGAGI. V lost 6 bases and J lost 8, with 13 bases in between. This CDR3 has 12 residues. The CDR3: CASSSGTSEAFF. CDR3 bases: TGTGCCAGCAGCTCCGGGACATCGGAAGCTTTCTTT.

The rearrangement joins TRBV10-3 to TRBJ2-1, with D unresolved. Trimming left V 7 bases short and J 0 bases short, with 13 bases between. The CDR3 is 15 residues long. Looked up from germline, CDR1 is ENHRY and CDR2 is SYGVKD. CDR3 sequence (DNA): TGTGCCATCACCCTCGAGTACGGCTCCTACAATGAGCAGTTCTTC. It codes for CAITLEYGSYNEQFF.

This chain joins TRBV19 and TRBJ2-1; 11 bases align to TRBD1. The CDR3 is 18 residues long. Looked up from germline, CDR1 is LNHDA and CDR2 is SQIVND (reference sequence). Trimming removed 9 bases from V and 6 bases from J; junction bases left unmatched: 19. The CDR3 sequence: CASTDRGRSFSKGNEQFF. The CDR3, as DNA: TGTGCCAGCACGGACAGGGGGCGGTCGTTTAGCAAGGGCAATGAGCAGTTCTTC.

The chain is built from TRBV7-2 and TRBJ2-3, with 9 bases fitting TRBD1. The CDR3 runs to 16 residues. The germline gives CDR1 SGHTA, CDR2 FQGNSA. The V segment lost 4 bases and the J segment 1 base; nucleotides outside the gene matches: 6. DNA of the CDR3: TGTGCCAGCAGCTATAGGACAGGGGACGGCACAGATACGCAGTATTTT. Amino acid sequence: CASSYRTGDGTDTQYF.

The chain links TRBV7-2 to TRBJ1-1; no clear D. The CDR3 loop spans 16 amino acids. V lost 3 bases and J 4 bases, leaving 18 bases between the germline ends. The germline V gene encodes CDR1 SGHTA and CDR2 FQGNSA. CDR3 DNA sequence: TGTGCCAGCAGCTTGAGGGTCCCTCGGCTGGGCACTGAAGCTTTCTTT. Its translation is CASSLRVPRLGTEAFF.

This chain links TRBV19 with TRBJ2-4; a possible D gene is TRBD1 (7 bases). This CDR3 is built from 13 residues. The V gene's germline CDR1 is LNHDA and CDR2 SQIVND (reference sequence). With 6 bases removed from V and 9 bases from J, the gap between germline ends came to 15 bases. The DNA of the CDR3 is TGTGCCAGTAGACTGCAGGGGGGCGGCATTCAGTACTTC. Translated, it gives CASRLQGGGIQYF. Drawing the rest from reference TRBV19 and TRBJ2-4, the complete variable domain is DGGITQSPKYLFRKEGQNVTLSCEQNLNHDAMYWYRQDPGQGLRLIYYSQIVNDFQKGDIAEGYSVSREKKESFPLTVTSAQKNPTAFYLCASRLQGGGIQYFGAGTRLSVL.

The V call is TRBV28, the J call TRBJ2-7; 9 bases map to TRBD1. With 6 bases clipped from V and 1 base from J, the junction kept 10 bases outside the gene matches. Looked up from germline, CDR1 is MDHEN and CDR2 is SYDVKM. The CDR3 sequence is 16 residues long. This CDR3 reads CASSSMGQGYSYEQYF. CDR3 sequence (DNA): TGTGCCAGCAGCTCCATGGGACAGGGCTATTCCTACGAGCAGTACTTC.

The J gene is TRBJ2-3, the V gene TRBV4-3, with 7 bases that match TRBD2. After removal of 1 base from V and 6 bases from J, the junction contained 7 bases not matched to a gene. Germline loops: CDR1 LGHNA, CDR2 YSLEER. The CDR3 is 15 amino acids. The CDR3 bases are TGCGCCAGCAGCCAAGTTTTGCGGGAGAAGGATACGCAGTATTTT. Its protein is CASSQVLREKDTQYF.